The T cell receptor beta chain under discussion was sequenced for a study of T-cell reconstitution after alpha-beta-depleted transplantation in children. This clonotype was detected only a few times. The antigen is undetermined. As it was prepared, the TCRbeta library received unique molecular identifiers. TCRdb re-analysed the PCR reads in MiXCR, keeping a single row per CDR3 protein. This table has 200,000 to 300,000 distinct CDR3 sequences, 25% appearing once. Study-wide findings and caveats: A year had passed since transplant, and T-cell counts and diversity by then came mostly from newly produced T cells.

The CDR3 is 14 amino acids. Trimming removed 3 bases at V and 0 bases at J, with 9 bases between. Germline CDR1 DFQATT, CDR2 SNEGSKA (reference sequence). This TCR derives from a girl aged 2-9 years with Fanconi anemia, due to receive a stem cell transplant. Sequencing was performed on PBMCs, taken before TCRalphabeta/CD19-depleted stem cell transplant. The rearrangement uses TRBV20-1 and TRBJ2-1, with D uncertain. This CDR3 reads CSARGGISYNEQFF. CDR3 bases: TGCAGTGCTAGGGGCGGAATCTCCTACAATGAGCAGTTCTTC.